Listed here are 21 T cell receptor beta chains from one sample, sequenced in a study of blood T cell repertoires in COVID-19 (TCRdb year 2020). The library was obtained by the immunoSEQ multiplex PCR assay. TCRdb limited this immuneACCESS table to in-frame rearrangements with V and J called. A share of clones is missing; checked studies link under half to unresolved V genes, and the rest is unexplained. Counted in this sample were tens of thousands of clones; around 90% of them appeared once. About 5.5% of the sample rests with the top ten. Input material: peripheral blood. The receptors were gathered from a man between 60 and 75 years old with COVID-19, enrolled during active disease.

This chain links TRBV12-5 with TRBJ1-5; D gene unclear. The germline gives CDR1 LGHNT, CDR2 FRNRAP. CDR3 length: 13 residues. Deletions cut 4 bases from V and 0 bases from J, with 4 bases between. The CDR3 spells CASGYNSNQPQHF. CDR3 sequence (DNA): TGTGCTAGTGGTTATAATAGCAATCAGCCCCAGCATTTT.

The CDR3 region has the DNA TGCGCCAGCAGCCAAGGGATTACCGGGAGACTTAGGTTCTTC. It codes for CASSQGITGRLRFF. The V gene is TRBV4-1, the J gene TRBJ2-1; tentative D call: TRBD2 (6 bases). The CDR3 length is 14 residues. V shed 1 base and J shed 15 bases, with 19 bases lying between them. CDR1 MGHRA and CDR2 YSYEKL come from the germline V gene.

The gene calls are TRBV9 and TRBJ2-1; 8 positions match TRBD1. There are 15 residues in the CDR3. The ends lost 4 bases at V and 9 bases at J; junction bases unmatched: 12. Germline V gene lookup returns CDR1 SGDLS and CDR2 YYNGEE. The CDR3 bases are TGTGCCAGCAGCCCCCGTTCAGGGGGCTTCAGTGAGCAGTTCTTC. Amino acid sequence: CASSPRSGGFSEQFF.

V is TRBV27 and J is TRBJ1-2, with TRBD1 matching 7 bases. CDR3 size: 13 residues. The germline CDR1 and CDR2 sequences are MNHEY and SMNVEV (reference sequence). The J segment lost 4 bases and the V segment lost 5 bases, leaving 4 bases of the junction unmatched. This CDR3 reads CASSPGQTYGYTF. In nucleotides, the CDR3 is TGTGCCAGCAGTCCGGGACAGACCTATGGCTACACCTTC.

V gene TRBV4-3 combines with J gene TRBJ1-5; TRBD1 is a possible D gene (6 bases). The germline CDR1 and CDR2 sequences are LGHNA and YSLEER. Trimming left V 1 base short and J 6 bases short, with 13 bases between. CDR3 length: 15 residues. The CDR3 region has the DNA TGCGCCAGCAGCCAAGGGGGGCGGGTCGGTCAGCCCCAGCATTTT. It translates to CASSQGGRVGQPQHF.

The CDR3 DNA reads as TGTGCCAGCATTGCGGGGACGTCCTACAATGAGCAGTTCTTC. This sequence encodes CASIAGTSYNEQFF. The chain combines TRBV7-8 with TRBJ2-1, with D maybe TRBD2 (6 bases). CDR3 length: 14 residues. Per the germline V gene, CDR1 is SGHVS and CDR2 is FQNEAQ. V was cut by 7 bases and J by 1 base, with 11 bases left in between.

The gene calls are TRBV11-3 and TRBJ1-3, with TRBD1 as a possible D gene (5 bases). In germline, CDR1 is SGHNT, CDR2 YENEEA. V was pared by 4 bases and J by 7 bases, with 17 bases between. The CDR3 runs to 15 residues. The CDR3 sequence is CASSYGGTRSNTIYF. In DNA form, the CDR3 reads TGTGCCAGCAGCTACGGCGGGACTCGAAGTAACACCATATATTTT.

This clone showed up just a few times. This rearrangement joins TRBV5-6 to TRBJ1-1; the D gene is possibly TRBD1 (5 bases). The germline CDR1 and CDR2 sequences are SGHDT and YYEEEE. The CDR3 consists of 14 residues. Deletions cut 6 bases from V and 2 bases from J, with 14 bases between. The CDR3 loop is CASTAGHRNTEAFF. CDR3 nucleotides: TGTGCCAGCACCGCCGGACACCGCAACACTGAAGCTTTCTTT.

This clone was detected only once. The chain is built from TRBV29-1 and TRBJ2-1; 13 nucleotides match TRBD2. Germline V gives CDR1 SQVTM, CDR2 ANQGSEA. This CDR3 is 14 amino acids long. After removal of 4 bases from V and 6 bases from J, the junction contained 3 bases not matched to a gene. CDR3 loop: CSVAGLAGFNEQFF. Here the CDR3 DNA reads TGCAGCGTTGCGGGACTAGCGGGGTTCAATGAGCAGTTCTTC.

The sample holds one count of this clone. The CDR3 protein is CASRQGPYNEQFF. The CDR3 nucleotides are TGTGCCAGCAGACAGGGGCCCTACAATGAGCAGTTCTTC. The gene calls are TRBV6-5 and TRBJ2-1; 7 nucleotides line up with TRBD1. In germline, CDR1 is MNHEY, CDR2 SVGAGI. This CDR3 is 13 amino acids long. V trimming: 6 bases; J trimming: 2 bases; junction bases outside the gene matches: 1.

CDR3 sequence (DNA): TGTGCCAGCAGCTTAAATACGGGAGACTACAATGAGCAGTTCTTC. Its translation is CASSLNTGDYNEQFF. V and J are TRBV7-2 and TRBJ2-1; TRBD2 might be the D (6 bases). The germline CDR1 and CDR2 sequences are SGHTA and FQGNSA. The CDR3 runs to 15 residues. V gave up 2 bases and J gave up 3 bases, with 11 bases separating them. Drawing the rest from reference TRBV7-2 and TRBJ2-1, the complete variable domain is GAGVSQSPSNKVTEKGKDVELRCDPISGHTALYWYRQSLGQGLEFLIYFQGNSAPDKSGLPSDRFSAERTGGSVSTLTIQRTQQEDSAVYLCASSLNTGDYNEQFFGPGTRLTVL.

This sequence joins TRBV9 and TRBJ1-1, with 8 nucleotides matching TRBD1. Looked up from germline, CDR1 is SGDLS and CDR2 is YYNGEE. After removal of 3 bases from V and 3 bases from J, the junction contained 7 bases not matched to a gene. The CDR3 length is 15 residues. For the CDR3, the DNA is TGTGCCAGCAGCGCACCAGGGGGCGTAGACACTGAAGCTTTCTTT. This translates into CASSAPGGVDTEAFF. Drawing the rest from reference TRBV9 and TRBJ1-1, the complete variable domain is DSGVTQTPKHLITATGQRVTLRCSPRSGDLSVYWYQQSLDQGLQFLIQYYNGEERAKGNILERFSAQQFPDLHSELNLSSLELGDSALYFCASSAPGGVDTEAFFGQGTRLTVV.

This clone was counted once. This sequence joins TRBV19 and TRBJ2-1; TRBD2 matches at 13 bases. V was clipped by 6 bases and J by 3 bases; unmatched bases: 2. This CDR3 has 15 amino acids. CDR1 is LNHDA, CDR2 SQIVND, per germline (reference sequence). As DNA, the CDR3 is TGTGCCAGTAGGACTAGCGGGAGGTTCTACAATGAGCAGTTCTTC. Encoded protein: CASRTSGRFYNEQFF.

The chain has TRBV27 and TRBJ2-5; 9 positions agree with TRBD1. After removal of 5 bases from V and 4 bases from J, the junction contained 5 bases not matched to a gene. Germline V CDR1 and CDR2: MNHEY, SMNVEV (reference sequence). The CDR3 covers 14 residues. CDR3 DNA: TGTGCCAGCAGTAAGGGACAGGGTCGAGAGACCCAGTACTTC. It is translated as CASSKGQGRETQYF.

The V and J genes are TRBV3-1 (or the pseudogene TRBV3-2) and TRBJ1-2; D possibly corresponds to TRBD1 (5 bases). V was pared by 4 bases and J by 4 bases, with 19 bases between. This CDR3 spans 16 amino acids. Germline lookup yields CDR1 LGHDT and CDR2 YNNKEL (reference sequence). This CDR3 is CASSPTRGGWSYGYTF. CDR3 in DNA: TGTGCCAGCAGCCCAACTCGGGGGGGATGGAGCTATGGCTACACCTTC.

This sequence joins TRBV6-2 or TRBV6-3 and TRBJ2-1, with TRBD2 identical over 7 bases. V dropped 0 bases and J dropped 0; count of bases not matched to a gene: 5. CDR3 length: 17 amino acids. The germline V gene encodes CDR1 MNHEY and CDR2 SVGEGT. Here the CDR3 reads CASSYSNGGSSYNEQFF. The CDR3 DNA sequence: TGTGCCAGCAGTTACTCGAACGGCGGGAGCTCCTACAATGAGCAGTTCTTC.

The CDR3 DNA sequence: TGTGCCAGTAGTATGGGACAGGCCAGCGGGCCCCAGCATTTT. This codes for CASSMGQASGPQHF. V and J are TRBV19 and TRBJ1-5; 8 positions agree with TRBD1. The V segment lost 3 bases and the J segment 9 bases; nucleotides outside the gene matches: 7. The CDR3 is 14 residues long. Germline V lookup: CDR1 LNHDA, CDR2 SQIVND (reference sequence). Full variable domain (missing parts from reference TRBV19 and TRBJ1-5): DGGITQSPKYLFRKEGQNVTLSCEQNLNHDAMYWYRQDPGQGLRLIYYSQIVNDFQKGDIAEGYSVSREKKESFPLTVTSAQKNPTAFYLCASSMGQASGPQHFGDGTRLSIL.

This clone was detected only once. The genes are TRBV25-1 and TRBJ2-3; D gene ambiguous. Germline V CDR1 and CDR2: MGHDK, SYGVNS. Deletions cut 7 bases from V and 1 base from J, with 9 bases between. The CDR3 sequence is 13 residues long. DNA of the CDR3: TGTGCCAGCAACCCCCCGGGCACAGATACGCAGTATTTT. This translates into CASNPPGTDTQYF.

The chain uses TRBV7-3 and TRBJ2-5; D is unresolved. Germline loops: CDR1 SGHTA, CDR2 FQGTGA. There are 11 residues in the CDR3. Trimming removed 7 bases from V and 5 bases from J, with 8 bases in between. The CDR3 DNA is TGTGCCAGCACCAAACTTGAGACCCAGTACTTC. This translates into CASTKLETQYF.

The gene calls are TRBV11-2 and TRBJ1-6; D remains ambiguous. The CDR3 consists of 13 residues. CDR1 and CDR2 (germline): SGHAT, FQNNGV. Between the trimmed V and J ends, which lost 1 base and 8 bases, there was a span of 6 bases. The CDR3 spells CASSLGPDSPLHF. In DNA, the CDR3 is TGTGCCAGCAGCTTAGGTCCAGATTCACCCCTCCACTTT.

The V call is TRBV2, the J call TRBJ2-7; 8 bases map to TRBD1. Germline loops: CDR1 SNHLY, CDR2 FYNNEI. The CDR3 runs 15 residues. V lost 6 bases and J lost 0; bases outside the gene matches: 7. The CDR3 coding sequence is TGTGCCAGCAGGCCGACAGGGGCCAGCTCCTACGAGCAGTACTTC. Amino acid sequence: CASRPTGASSYEQYF. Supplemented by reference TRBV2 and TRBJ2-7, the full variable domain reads EPEVTQTPSHQVTQMGQEVILRCVPISNHLYFYWYRQILGQKVEFLVSFYNNEISEKSEIFDDQFSVERPDGSNFTLKIRSTKLEDSAMYFCASRPTGASSYEQYFGPGTRLTVT.